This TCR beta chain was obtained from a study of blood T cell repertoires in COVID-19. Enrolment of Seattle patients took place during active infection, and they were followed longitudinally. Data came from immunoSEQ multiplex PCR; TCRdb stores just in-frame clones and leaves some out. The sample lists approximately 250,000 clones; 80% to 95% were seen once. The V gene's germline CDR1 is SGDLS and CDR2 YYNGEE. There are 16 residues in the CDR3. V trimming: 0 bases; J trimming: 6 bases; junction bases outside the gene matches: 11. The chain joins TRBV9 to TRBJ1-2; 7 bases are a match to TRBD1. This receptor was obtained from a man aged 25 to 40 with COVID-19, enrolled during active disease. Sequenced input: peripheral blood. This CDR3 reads CASSVEGAGGVNGYTF. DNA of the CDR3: TGTGCCAGCAGCGTAGAAGGAGCAGGGGGAGTGAATGGCTACACCTTC.